These 3 T cell receptor beta chains share one sample of origin, sequenced in a study of CD8 T cells in ankylosing spondylitis. TCRdb ran MiXCR on the 5' RACE reads and lists one entry per CDR3 protein. Counted here are more than 300,000 distinct CDR3 sequences, 11% occurring once; the ten biggest clones make up about 10%. The specimen was blood, either unsorted or a sorted T cell fraction (not recorded which). Receptors originate from a female donor with ankylosing spondylitis or in good health (not recorded which).

In this sample, this clonotype turned up a few times. The V gene is TRBV9, the J gene TRBJ1-1; D gene ambiguous. CDR3 size: 12 residues. Germline V gene sequence: CDR1 SGDLS, CDR2 YYNGEE. With 7 bases removed from V and 2 bases from J, the gap between germline ends came to 9 bases. The CDR3 sequence: CASGNANTEAFF. The CDR3 nucleotides read TGTGCCAGCGGTAACGCTAACACTGAAGCTTTCTTT.

This clonotype was found many times. The V gene is TRBV10-3, the J gene TRBJ1-4; a possible D gene is TRBD1 (5 bases). V gave up 5 bases and J gave up 8 bases, with 12 bases separating them. Germline loops: CDR1 ENHRY, CDR2 SYGVKD. This CDR3 has 13 residues. CDR3 amino acids: CAISRDRFEKLFF. The CDR3 coding sequence is TGTGCCATCAGTCGTGACAGATTCGAAAAACTGTTTTTT.

This clonotype was seen ten or more times. This chain connects TRBV5-1 to TRBJ1-5; tentative D call: TRBD1 (5 bases). CDR1 and CDR2 from the germline V gene are SGHRS and YFSETQ. The V end was cut by 4 bases, the J end by 2 bases, with 10 bases between. This CDR3 has 14 residues. CDR3: CASSAWGGNQPQHF. As DNA, the CDR3 is TGCGCCAGCAGCGCTTGGGGCGGCAATCAGCCCCAGCATTTT. Full variable domain (remainder filled in from reference TRBV5-1 and TRBJ1-5): KAGVTQTPRYLIKTRGQQVTLSCSPISGHRSVSWYQQTPGQGLQFLFEYFSETQRNKGNFPGRFSGRQFSNSRSEMNVSTLELGDSALYLCASSAWGGNQPQHFGDGTRLSIL.